This T cell receptor (beta chain) was observed in a study of T cell clonality in common variable immunodeficiency. Sequencing input was equivalent genomic DNA from CVID and controls. The data were produced by immunoSEQ multiplex PCR, yet TCRdb's version contains in-frame clones alone and is incomplete. The specimen has about 25,000 clones, none found just once. This CDR3 comprises 17 residues. Trimming pared 6 bases from V and 0 bases from J, leaving 15 bases between. The germline V gene encodes CDR1 LNHDA and CDR2 SQIVND (reference sequence). Remarks on this clone: What it recognizes is unknown. The sequence runs out 3 residues before the end of the CDR3; the remainder is reconstructed from the germline J gene.

Study-level findings and limits: Shared TCRbeta clones were fewer between CVID subjects than controls. TCRbeta clonality was increased in CVID versus healthy controls. Fewer deletions and N-nucleotide insertions were reportedly seen in common variable immunodeficiency TCR beta sequences.

V is TRBV19 and J is TRBJ2-6; a possible D gene is TRBD1 (6 bases). The sample consisted of peripheral blood mononuclear cells. The sequence came from a human donor with common variable immunodeficiency. The CDR3 sequence is CASSQGRGFSGANVLTF. Partial CDR3 DNA: TGTGCCAGTAGCCAGGGCAGGGGCTTCTCTGGGGCCAACGTC.